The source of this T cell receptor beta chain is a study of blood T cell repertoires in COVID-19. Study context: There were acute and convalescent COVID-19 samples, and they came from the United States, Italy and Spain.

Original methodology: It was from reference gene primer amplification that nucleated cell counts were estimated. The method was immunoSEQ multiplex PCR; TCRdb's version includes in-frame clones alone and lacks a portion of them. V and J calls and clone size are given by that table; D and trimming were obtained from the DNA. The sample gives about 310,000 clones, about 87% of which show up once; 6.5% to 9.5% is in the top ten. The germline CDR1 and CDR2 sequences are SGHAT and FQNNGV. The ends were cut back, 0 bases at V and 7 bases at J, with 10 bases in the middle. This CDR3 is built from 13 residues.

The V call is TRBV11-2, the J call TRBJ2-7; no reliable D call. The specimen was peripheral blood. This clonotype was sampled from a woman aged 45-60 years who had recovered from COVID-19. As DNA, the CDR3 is TGTGCCAGCAGCTTAGATGAACGCAGAGAGCAGTACTTC. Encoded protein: CASSLDERREQYF.